This T cell receptor beta chain was identified in a study of blood T cell repertoires in COVID-19. Study context: Material from acute and convalescent COVID-19 was sourced from the United States, Italy and Spain.

TCRdb's copy holds only in-frame clones and misses some; the assay was immunoSEQ multiplex PCR. Here the sample spans approximately 270,000 clones, under 90% being singletons. V was pared by 6 bases and J by 0 bases, with 14 bases between. The germline V gene encodes CDR1 MDHEN and CDR2 SYDVKM. There are 15 residues in the CDR3. The gene calls are TRBV28 and TRBJ1-1; tentatively, D is TRBD1 (5 bases). Sequences were obtained from peripheral blood. The receptor's source is a man between 45 and 60 years old with acute or convalescent COVID-19. CDR3 in DNA: TGTGCCAGCAGAAAAAGACAGTCCATGAACACTGAAGCTTTCTTT. Protein sequence: CASRKRQSMNTEAFF.